The clone carrying this TCR beta chain was picked up a small number of times. Its cognate antigen is unknown. The source of the sample is a study of blood T cells in healthy people across ages. Study results and caveats: No conclusive comparison of naive versus antigen-experienced cells was possible with unsorted PBMCs.

Next came a second PCR, run for about 7 to 12 cycles, which used a sample-barcoded 5' primer along with a J-beta primer mix. One entry per CDR3 protein results from TCRdb running MiXCR on the 5' RACE reads. The table includes about 840,000 distinct CDR3 sequences, around 29% detected once. Trimming took off 1 base at V and 3 bases at J, with 11 bases between the two ends. CDR1 and CDR2 from the germline V gene are SGHDT and YYEEEE. There are 14 residues in the CDR3. The individuals who served as donors were healthy Caucasians living in Russia, aged roughly 6 to 90. Collection of roughly 9.6 milliliters of peripheral blood was performed for each donor. These same data were also listed under a study on T cells of mothers and their children.

This sequence was found in a middle-aged woman in good health. Material: blood. The rearrangement links TRBV5-6 to TRBJ2-7; no clear D. The CDR3, as DNA: TGTGCCAGCAGCTTGACGGCTGACGACTACGAGCAGTACTTC. Its protein is CASSLTADDYEQYF.